The rows below give T cell receptor beta chains drawn from one sample of a study of control samples from healthy donors and cancer patients. Sequencing was performed with immunoSEQ multiplex PCR; in TCRdb, only in-frame clones are kept and a portion is missing. This table has more than 65,000 clones, more than 75% appearing once. The sample comprised blood. These TCRs come from a man aged 45 to 65 in good health. Both conserved end residues are part of each CDR3. The D gene is left open where the match is weak. Some rows have no size entry. The others give once, few or many, or a class for an expanded clone.

d_gene	abundance	j_gene	v_gene	CDR3aa	CDR3nt
TRBD1	.	TRBJ2-2	TRBV27	CASSLKGGLPTGELFF	TGTGCCAGCAGTTTAAAAGGGGGCCTTCCCACCGGGGAGCTGTTTTTT
.	.	TRBJ2-2	TRBV3-1/TRBV3-2	CASSQGHGNTGELFF	TGTGCCAGCAGCCAAGGTCACGGGAATACCGGGGAGCTGTTTTTT
.	.	TRBJ1-3	TRBV7-7	CASSSSPRGWTGVGNTIYF	TGTGCCAGCAGCTCCTCACCTCGGGGGTGGACCGGGGTTGGAAACACCATATATTTT
.	.	TRBJ1-4	TRBV9	CASSVGGRGNEKLFF	TGTGCCAGCAGCGTAGGAGGGAGGGGGAATGAAAAACTGTTTTTT
TRBD1	.	TRBJ2-1	TRBV10-2	CASRTGDNNEQFF	TGCGCCAGCAGAACAGGGGACAACAATGAGCAGTTCTTC
.	few	TRBJ1-6	TRBV11-2	CASSSVGDSPLHF	TGTGCCAGCAGTTCGGTGGGGGATTCACCCCTCCACTTT
.	.	TRBJ1-1	TRBV7-2	CASSPQGNTEAFF	TGTGCCAGCAGCCCCCAGGGGAACACTGAAGCTTTCTTT
.	.	TRBJ1-2	TRBV3-1/TRBV3-2	CASSQADRTAYGYTF	TGTGCCAGCAGCCAAGCCGACCGGACAGCCTATGGCTACACCTTC
TRBD1	.	TRBJ1-4	TRBV19	CASSTLPGQENEKLFF	TGTGCCAGTAGTACGCTACCGGGACAGGAAAACGAAAAACTGTTTTTT
TRBD1	.	TRBJ1-2	TRBV2	CASSASGTGSFDPYGYTF	TGTGCCAGCAGTGCCTCCGGGACAGGGTCTTTCGACCCTTATGGCTACACCTTC
.	.	TRBJ2-5	TRBV6-5	CASSYSRQGGRETQYF	TGTGCCAGCAGTTACTCGAGGCAGGGGGGACGAGAGACCCAGTACTTC
.	.	TRBJ1-2	TRBV12-3/TRBV12-4	CASSLGGRGYTF	TGTGCCAGCAGTTTGGGAGGGCGCGGCTACACCTTC
TRBD2	.	TRBJ2-3	TRBV5-1	CASSMWEGSTDTQYF	TGCGCCAGCAGCATGTGGGAGGGTAGCACAGATACGCAGTATTTT
.	.	TRBJ1-4	TRBV7-2	CASSSSTTNEKLFF	TGTGCCAGCAGCTCCTCCACGACTAATGAAAAACTGTTTTTT
TRBD1	.	TRBJ1-2	TRBV5-4	CASSWYIGQGAAPVYGYTF	TGTGCCAGCAGCTGGTACATTGGACAGGGGGCCGCACCCGTCTATGGCTACACCTTC
.	few	TRBJ2-3	TRBV7-2	CASSLAGGPTDTQYF	TGTGCCAGCAGCTTAGCGGGAGGACCCACAGATACGCAGTATTTT
TRBD2	.	TRBJ2-3	TRBV5-4	CASSLGGGGAGVDTQYF	TGTGCCAGCAGCTTGGGGGGCGGGGGAGCGGGAGTAGATACGCAGTATTTT
TRBD1	.	TRBJ1-1	TRBV24-1	CATRTGPGNTEAFF	TGTGCCACCAGGACAGGGCCCGGCAACACTGAAGCTTTCTTT
.	.	TRBJ1-5	TRBV15	CATSSGRDQPQHF	TGTGCCACCAGCAGTGGCAGGGATCAGCCCCAGCATTTT
.	.	TRBJ2-5	TRBV4-3	CASSYQRGETQYF	TGCGCCAGCAGCTACCAGAGAGGGGAGACCCAGTACTTC
.	few	TRBJ2-3	TRBV5-1	CASSLGGPGTDTQYF	TGCGCCAGCAGCTTGGGCGGACCTGGCACAGATACGCAGTATTTT
.	.	TRBJ2-2	TRBV5-1	CASSLDGRLPGELFF	TGCGCCAGCAGCTTGGATGGTCGTCTACCCGGGGAGCTGTTTTTT
.	.	TRBJ2-2	TRBV3-1/TRBV3-2	CASSRPSNTGELFF	TGTGCCAGCAGCCGTCCCAGCAACACCGGGGAGCTGTTTTTT
.	once	TRBJ2-1	TRBV5-6	CASSWDNEQFF	TGTGCCAGCAGCTGGGACAATGAGCAGTTCTTC
.	.	TRBJ2-3	TRBV18	CASSPRGDTQYF	TGTGCCAGCTCACCCCGTGGGGATACGCAGTATTTT
TRBD2	.	TRBJ2-1	TRBV3-1/TRBV3-2	CASSPSWTSGSHNEQFF	TGTGCCAGCAGCCCCAGCTGGACTAGCGGGAGCCACAATGAGCAGTTCTTC
.	few	TRBJ2-7	TRBV4-1	CASSQFDGSYEQYF	TGCGCCAGCAGCCAGTTTGACGGCTCCTACGAGCAGTACTTC
.	.	TRBJ2-7	TRBV3-1/TRBV3-2	CASTSEGSYEQYF	TGTGCCAGCACCTCCGAAGGGTCCTACGAGCAGTACTTC
.	.	TRBJ2-1	TRBV24-1	CATSDRSYNEQFF	TGTGCCACCAGTGACCGCTCCTACAATGAGCAGTTCTTC
.	.	TRBJ2-7	TRBV23-1	CASSGRGDEQYF	TGCGCCAGCAGTGGCAGGGGGGACGAGCAGTACTTC
TRBD2	.	TRBJ2-1	TRBV10-3	CAISGGASGRAYEQFF	TGTGCCATCAGTGGCGGGGCTAGCGGGAGGGCTTATGAGCAGTTCTTC
.	.	TRBJ2-5	TRBV28	CASSLKGTQYF	TGTGCCAGCAGTTTAAAGGGTACCCAGTACTTC
.	.	TRBJ2-7	TRBV14	CASSRSYEQYF	TGTGCCAGCAGCCGGAGCTACGAGCAGTACTTC
TRBD1	.	TRBJ1-5	TRBV19	CASSIDLMRQGGNQPQHF	TGTGCCAGTAGTATAGATCTAATGAGACAGGGAGGCAATCAGCCCCAGCATTTT
.	.	TRBJ1-5	TRBV16	CASSQYGRQPQHF	TGTGCCAGCAGCCAATATGGGAGGCAGCCCCAGCATTTT
.	once	TRBJ2-7	TRBV27	CASSFNLDRSSYEQYF	TGTGCCAGCAGCTTCAATCTGGACCGAAGCTCCTACGAGCAGTACTTC
TRBD1	.	TRBJ1-3	TRBV5-4	CASSLAGGGNTIYF	TGTGCCAGCAGCTTGGCAGGGGGTGGAAACACCATATATTTT
.	.	TRBJ2-7	TRBV4-3	CASSQEAITYEQYF	TGCGCCAGCAGCCAGGAAGCTATCACCTACGAGCAGTACTTC
TRBD2	.	TRBJ2-5	TRBV7-2	CASSLMGGQETQYF	TGTGCCAGCAGCCTCATGGGGGGGCAAGAGACCCAGTACTTC
TRBD1	medium-sized	TRBJ1-2	TRBV6-2/TRBV6-3	CASSYRTGGNYGYTF	TGTGCCAGCAGTTACAGGACAGGGGGAAACTATGGCTACACCTTC
TRBD1	.	TRBJ1-1	TRBV15	CATSSKRQGPNTEAFF	TGTGCCACCAGCAGTAAAAGACAGGGCCCCAACACTGAAGCTTTCTTT
.	.	TRBJ2-2	TRBV4-3	CASSQDNAGELFF	TGCGCCAGCAGCCAAGATAACGCCGGGGAGCTGTTTTTT
.	.	TRBJ1-1	TRBV5-6	CASSLERGNTEAFF	TGTGCCAGCAGCTTAGAGAGGGGTAACACTGAAGCTTTCTTT
TRBD2	.	TRBJ2-3	TRBV5-1	CASSLASGISTDTQYF	TGCGCCAGCAGCTTGGCCAGCGGGATTAGCACAGATACGCAGTATTTT
.	.	TRBJ2-7	TRBV19	CASSIKTFGGPGGYEQYF	TGTGCCAGTAGTATAAAGACCTTTGGAGGACCCGGGGGCTACGAGCAGTACTTC
TRBD1	.	TRBJ1-4	TRBV18	CASSPNEGTGNNEKLFF	TGTGCCAGCTCACCCAACGAAGGGACAGGGAATAATGAAAAACTGTTTTTT
.	.	TRBJ2-7	TRBV7-2	CASSWDRSYEQYF	TGTGCCAGCAGCTGGGACCGATCGTACGAGCAGTACTTC